This T cell receptor (beta chain) comes out of a study of T-cell memory formation after mild COVID-19. Study results and caveats: The SARS-CoV-2 specificity of second-wave clones reaching peak at day 37 remained unverified. The appearance of some responding clones in pre-infection memory suggested that cross-reactive memory joined. The study found balanced CD4/CD8 in clones contracting day 15 to 85 and a CD4+ lean in later expanders.

TCRdb passed the 5' RACE reads through MiXCR, listing each CDR3 protein once. The data contain hundreds of thousands of distinct CDR3 sequences, about a quarter of them singletons. Regarding this clonotype: The antigen remains undetermined.

V was pared by 4 bases and J by 6 bases, with 5 bases of the junction left unmatched. There are 13 residues in the CDR3. Germline V CDR1 and CDR2: SGHVS, FNYEAQ. The sequence came from an adult woman who had mild COVID-19 (a few samples of this study predate the infection). Cell type and time point are not known. This chain uses TRBV7-6 with TRBJ2-7; 8 bases agree with TRBD1. The specimen sequenced was PBMCs or a T cell subset sorted from them (not recorded which). The CDR3 loop is CASSSRTGSEQYF. As DNA, the CDR3 is TGTGCCAGCAGCTCCAGGACAGGGAGCGAGCAGTACTTC.